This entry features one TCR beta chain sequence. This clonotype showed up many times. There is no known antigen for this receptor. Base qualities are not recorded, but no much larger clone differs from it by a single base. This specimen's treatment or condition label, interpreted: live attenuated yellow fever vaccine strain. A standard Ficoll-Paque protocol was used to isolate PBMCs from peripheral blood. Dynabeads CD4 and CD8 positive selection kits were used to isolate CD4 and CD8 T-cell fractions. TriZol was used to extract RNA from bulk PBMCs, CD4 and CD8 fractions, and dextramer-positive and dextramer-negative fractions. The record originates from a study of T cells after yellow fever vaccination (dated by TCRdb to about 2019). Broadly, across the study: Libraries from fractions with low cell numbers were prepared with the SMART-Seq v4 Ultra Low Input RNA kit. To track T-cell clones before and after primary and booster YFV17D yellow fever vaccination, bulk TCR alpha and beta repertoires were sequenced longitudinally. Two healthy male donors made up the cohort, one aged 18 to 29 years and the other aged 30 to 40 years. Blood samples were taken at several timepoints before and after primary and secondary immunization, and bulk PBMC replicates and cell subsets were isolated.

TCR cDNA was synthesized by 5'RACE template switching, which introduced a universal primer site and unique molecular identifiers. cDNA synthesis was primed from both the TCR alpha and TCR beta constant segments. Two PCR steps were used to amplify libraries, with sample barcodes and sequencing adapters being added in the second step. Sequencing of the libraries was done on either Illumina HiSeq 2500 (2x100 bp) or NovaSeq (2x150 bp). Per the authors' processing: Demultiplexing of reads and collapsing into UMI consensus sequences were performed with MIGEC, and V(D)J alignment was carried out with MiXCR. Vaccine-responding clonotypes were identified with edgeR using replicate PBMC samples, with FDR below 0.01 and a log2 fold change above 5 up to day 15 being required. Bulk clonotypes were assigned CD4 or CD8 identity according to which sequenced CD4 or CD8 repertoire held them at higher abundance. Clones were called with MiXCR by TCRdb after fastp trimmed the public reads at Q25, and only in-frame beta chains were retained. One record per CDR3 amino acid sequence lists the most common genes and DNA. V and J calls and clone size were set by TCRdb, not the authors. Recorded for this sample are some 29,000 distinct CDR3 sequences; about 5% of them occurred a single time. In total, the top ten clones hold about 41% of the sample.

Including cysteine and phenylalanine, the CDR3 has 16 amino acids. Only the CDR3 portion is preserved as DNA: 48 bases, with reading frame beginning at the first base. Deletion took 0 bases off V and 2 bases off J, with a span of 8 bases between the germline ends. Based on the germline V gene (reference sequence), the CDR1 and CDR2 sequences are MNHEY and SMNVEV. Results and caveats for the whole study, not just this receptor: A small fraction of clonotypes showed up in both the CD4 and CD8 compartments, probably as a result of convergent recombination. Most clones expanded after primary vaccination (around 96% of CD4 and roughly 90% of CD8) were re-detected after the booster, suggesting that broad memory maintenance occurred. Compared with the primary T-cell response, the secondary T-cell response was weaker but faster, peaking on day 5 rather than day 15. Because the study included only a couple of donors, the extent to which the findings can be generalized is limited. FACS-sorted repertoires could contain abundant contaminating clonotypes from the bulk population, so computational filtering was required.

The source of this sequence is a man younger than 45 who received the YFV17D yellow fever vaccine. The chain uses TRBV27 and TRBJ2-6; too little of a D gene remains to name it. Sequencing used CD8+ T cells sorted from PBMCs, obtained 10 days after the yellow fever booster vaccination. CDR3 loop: CASSLSAFAGANVLTF. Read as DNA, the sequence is TGTGCCAGCAGTTTATCAGCCTTTGCTGGGGCCAACGTCCTGACTTTC.